This is a list of T cell receptor beta chains from one sample in a study of blood T cell repertoires in COVID-19. Repertoires were generated with immunoSEQ multiplex PCR, while TCRdb's copy carries only in-frame clones and drops some. The table lists some 73,000 clones, around 81% of them singletons. Sequenced material: peripheral blood. The receptors shown here come from a human donor in a cohort sampled during active COVID-19. CDR3s include the opening cysteine and the closing phenylalanine or tryptophan. The order of the fields is J gene, V gene, CDR3 protein.

TRBJ2-2,TRBV6-5,CASSSGTPNTGELFF
TRBJ1-5,TRBV4-1,CASSQDRQGSRPQHF
TRBJ2-4,TRBV6-5,CASSSGTGDKNIQYF
TRBJ2-1,TRBV7-9,CASMERGPVIYNEQFF
TRBJ1-5,TRBV5-4,CASSFDGGNQPQHF
TRBJ2-7,TRBV5-1,CASSLQRGALYEQYF
TRBJ1-5,TRBV10-2,CASSESGGLNQPQHF
TRBJ1-4,TRBV5-1,CASSYGQGLIEKLFF
TRBJ2-5,TRBV19,CASTKLAGAQETQYF
TRBJ1-2,TRBV9,CASSVQGWYGYTF
TRBJ2-6,TRBV25-1,CASSEWEGRISGANVLTF
TRBJ2-3,TRBV27,CASGLDRGHFTDTQYF
TRBJ1-2,TRBV14,CASSPLGGGGGYTF
TRBJ1-6,TRBV10-3,CATAPRDNSPLHF